The T cell receptor (beta chain) under discussion was sequenced for a study of control samples from healthy donors and cancer patients. Sequencing was performed with immunoSEQ multiplex PCR; in TCRdb, only in-frame clones are kept and a portion is missing. In the table there are roughly 120,000 clones, 80% to 90% of which are singletons. This clone was recorded once. Material for sequencing was PBMCs. The clonotype comes from a woman between 50 and 59 years old with colorectal cancer.

CDR3 amino acids: CASSSMGGLEFYEQFF. CDR3 DNA: TGTGCCAGCAGCTCGATGGGGGGACTAGAGTTTTATGAGCAGTTCTTC. V and J are TRBV11-2 and TRBJ2-1; 8 bases line up with TRBD2. After removal of 4 bases from V and 8 bases from J, the junction contained 13 bases not matched to a gene. In germline, CDR1 is SGHAT, CDR2 FQNNGV. This CDR3 region has 16 residues.